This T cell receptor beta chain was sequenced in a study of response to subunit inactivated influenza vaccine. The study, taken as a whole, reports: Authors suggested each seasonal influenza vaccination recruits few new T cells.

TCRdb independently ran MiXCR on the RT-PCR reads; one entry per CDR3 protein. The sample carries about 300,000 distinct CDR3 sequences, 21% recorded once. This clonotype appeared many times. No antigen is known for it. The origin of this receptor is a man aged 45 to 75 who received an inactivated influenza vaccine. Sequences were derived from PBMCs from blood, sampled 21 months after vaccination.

The CDR3, as DNA: TGCAGCGTTGGACCGGACGGCTACACCTTC. Translated: CSVGPDGYTF. The chain carries TRBV29-1 and TRBJ1-2; no clear D gene. V shed 4 bases and J shed 8 bases, with 8 bases lying between them. This CDR3 region has 10 residues. Germline CDR1 and CDR2: SQVTM and ANQGSEA.